The 5 T cell receptor beta chains in this list originate from one sample, sequenced in a study of T cells in pancreatic ductal adenocarcinoma. The selected patients with pancreatic ductal adenocarcinoma had surgery but no neoadjuvant therapy. Assay: immunoSEQ multiplex PCR; the TCRdb copy retains only in-frame clones and omits some. Of some 16,000 clones detected, 88% appear once; the ten largest clones hold approximately 1%. Material: PBMCs. The receptor set was obtained from a human donor with pancreatic ductal adenocarcinoma.

V usage is TRBV6-5 and J usage is TRBJ2-1, with D possibly matching TRBD2 (5 bases). The CDR3 has 14 residues. V gave up 5 bases and J gave up 0 bases, with 8 bases separating them. Germline CDR1 reads MNHEY; CDR2 reads SVGAGI. DNA of the CDR3: TGTGCCAGCAGTCGACTAAGCTCCTACAATGAGCAGTTCTTC. Translating gives CASSRLSSYNEQFF.

This clone is a singleton in its sample. The chain is built from TRBV19 and TRBJ1-1; D is perhaps TRBD1 (6 bases). This CDR3 contains 15 residues. CDR1 is LNHDA, CDR2 SQIVND, per germline (reference sequence). Trimming took off 1 base at V and 1 base at J, with 10 bases between the two ends. The CDR3 nucleotides read TGTGCCAGTAGTATAGCAAACAGGGAGAACACTGAAGCTTTCTTT. Translation: CASSIANRENTEAFF. The variable domain in full, completed from reference TRBV19 and TRBJ1-1, reads DGGITQSPKYLFRKEGQNVTLSCEQNLNHDAMYWYRQDPGQGLRLIYYSQIVNDFQKGDIAEGYSVSREKKESFPLTVTSAQKNPTAFYLCASSIANRENTEAFFGQGTRLTVV.

The chain uses TRBV27 and TRBJ1-6, with TRBD1 matching over 11 bases. V was pared by 6 bases and J by 6 bases, with 7 bases of the junction left unmatched. The germline gives CDR1 MNHEY, CDR2 SMNVEV (reference sequence). This CDR3 has 16 amino acids. The CDR3 here is CASRLGTGGTNSPLHF. CDR3 coding DNA: TGTGCCAGCAGACTTGGGACAGGGGGTACTAATTCACCCCTCCACTTT.

The chain has TRBV6-5 and TRBJ1-2; TRBD1 aligns across 8 bases. V was clipped by 7 bases and J by 6 bases; unmatched bases: 7. This CDR3 spans 13 amino acids. Germline CDR1 MNHEY, CDR2 SVGAGI. The CDR3 DNA reads TGTGCCAGCACCCCTGACAGGGGCGATGGCTACACCTTC. Protein product: CASTPDRGDGYTF.

The rearrangement links TRBV14 to TRBJ1-2, with 8 bases that match TRBD1. The CDR3 extends over 17 amino acids. Per the germline V gene, CDR1 is SGHDN and CDR2 is FVKESK. J gave up 2 bases and V 4 bases, and 12 bases lay outside the gene matches. The CDR3 DNA reads TGTGCCAGCAGCCGACTCGTTGGGACAGGCCTCAACTATGGCTACACCTTC. Its translation is CASSRLVGTGLNYGYTF.